This T cell receptor beta chain was recovered during a study of blood T cell repertoires in COVID-19. V lost 4 bases to trimming and J lost 4 bases, with 7 bases between them. This CDR3 is built from 11 residues. Germline V gene sequence: CDR1 SQVTM, CDR2 ANQGSEA. Measured with immunoSEQ multiplex PCR; TCRdb has only the in-frame clones, and not every one. The table records 250,000 or so clones, 91% of them present only once. The TCR comes from a man aged 40-55 years who had been exposed to COVID-19. This chain links TRBV29-1 with TRBJ1-1; D is undetermined. Sequencing was performed on PBMCs or T cells enriched from blood (not recorded which). The CDR3 coding sequence is TGCAGCGTTGGAGGGAGCACTGAAGCTTTCTTT. It is translated as CSVGGSTEAFF.